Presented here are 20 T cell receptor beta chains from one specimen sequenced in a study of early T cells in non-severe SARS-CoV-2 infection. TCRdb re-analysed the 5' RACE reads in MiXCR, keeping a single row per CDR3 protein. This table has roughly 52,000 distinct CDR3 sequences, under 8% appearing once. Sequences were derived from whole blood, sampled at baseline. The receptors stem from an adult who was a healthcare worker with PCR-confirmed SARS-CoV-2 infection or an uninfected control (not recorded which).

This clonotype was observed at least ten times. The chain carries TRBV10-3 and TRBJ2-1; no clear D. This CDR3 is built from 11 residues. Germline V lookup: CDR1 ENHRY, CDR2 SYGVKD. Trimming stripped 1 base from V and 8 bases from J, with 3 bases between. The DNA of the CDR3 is TGTGCCATCAGTGAGTATGATGAGCAGTTCTTC. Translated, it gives CAISEYDEQFF.

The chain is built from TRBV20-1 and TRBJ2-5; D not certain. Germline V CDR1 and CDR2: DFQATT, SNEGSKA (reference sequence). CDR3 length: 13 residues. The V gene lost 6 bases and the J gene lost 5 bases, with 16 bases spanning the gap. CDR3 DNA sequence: TGCAGTGCCCGTGGCCTTCTGGCGGAGACCCAGTACTTC. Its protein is CSARGLLAETQYF.

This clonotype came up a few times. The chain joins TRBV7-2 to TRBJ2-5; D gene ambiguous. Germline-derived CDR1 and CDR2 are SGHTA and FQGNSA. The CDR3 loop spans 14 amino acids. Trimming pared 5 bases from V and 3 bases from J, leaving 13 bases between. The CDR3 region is CASSTPGGKETQYF. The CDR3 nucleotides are TGTGCCAGCAGCACCCCCGGCGGAAAAGAGACCCAGTACTTC.

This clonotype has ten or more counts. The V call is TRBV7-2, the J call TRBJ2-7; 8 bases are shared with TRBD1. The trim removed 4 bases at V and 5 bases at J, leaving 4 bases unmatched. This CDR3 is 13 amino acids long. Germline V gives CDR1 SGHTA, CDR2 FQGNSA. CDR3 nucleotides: TGTGCCAGCAGCTCGCGGACAGGGAACGAGCAGTACTTC. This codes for CASSSRTGNEQYF.

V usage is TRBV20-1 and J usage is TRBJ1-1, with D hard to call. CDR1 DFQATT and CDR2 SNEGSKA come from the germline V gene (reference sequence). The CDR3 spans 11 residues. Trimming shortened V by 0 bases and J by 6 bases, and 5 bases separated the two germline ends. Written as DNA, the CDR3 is TGCAGTGCTAGAGAACGGGCTGAAGCTTTCTTT. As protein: CSARERAEAFF.

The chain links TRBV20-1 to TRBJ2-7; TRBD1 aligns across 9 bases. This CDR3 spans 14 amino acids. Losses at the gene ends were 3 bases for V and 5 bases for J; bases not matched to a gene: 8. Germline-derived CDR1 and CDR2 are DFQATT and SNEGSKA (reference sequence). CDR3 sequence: CSARMGQGFNEQYF. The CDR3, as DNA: TGCAGTGCTAGGATGGGACAGGGTTTTAACGAGCAGTACTTC.

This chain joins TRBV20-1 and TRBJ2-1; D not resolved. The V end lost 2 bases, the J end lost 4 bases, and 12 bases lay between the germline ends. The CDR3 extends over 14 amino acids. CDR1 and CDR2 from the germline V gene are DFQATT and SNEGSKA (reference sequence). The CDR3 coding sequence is TGCAGTGCTAGATCAATATCGGGTTACAATGAGCAGTTCTTC. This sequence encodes CSARSISGYNEQFF.

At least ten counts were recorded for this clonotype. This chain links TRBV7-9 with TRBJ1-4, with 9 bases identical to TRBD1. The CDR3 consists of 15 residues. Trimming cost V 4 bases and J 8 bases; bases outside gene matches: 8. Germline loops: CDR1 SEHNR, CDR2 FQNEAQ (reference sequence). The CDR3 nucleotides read TGTGCCAGCAGCTCCGGACAGGGGACGGGAGAAAAACTGTTTTTT. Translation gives CASSSGQGTGEKLFF.

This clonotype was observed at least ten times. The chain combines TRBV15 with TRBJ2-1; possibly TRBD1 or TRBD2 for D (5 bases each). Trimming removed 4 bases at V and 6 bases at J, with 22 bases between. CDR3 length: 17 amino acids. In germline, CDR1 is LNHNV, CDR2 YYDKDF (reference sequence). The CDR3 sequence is CATSKPTLTGTVNEQFF. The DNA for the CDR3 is TGTGCCACCAGCAAACCAACCCTTACCGGGACGGTCAATGAGCAGTTCTTC.

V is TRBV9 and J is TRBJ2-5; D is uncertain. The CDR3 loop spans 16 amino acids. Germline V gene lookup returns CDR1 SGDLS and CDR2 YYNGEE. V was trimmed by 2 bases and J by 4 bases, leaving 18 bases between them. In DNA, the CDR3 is TGTGCCAGCAGCGTCCGAGGCGTTTCAGCTGTAGAGACCCAGTACTTC. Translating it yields CASSVRGVSAVETQYF.

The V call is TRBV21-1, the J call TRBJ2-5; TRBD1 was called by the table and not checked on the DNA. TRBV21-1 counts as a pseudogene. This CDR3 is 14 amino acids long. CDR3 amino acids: CASSRRDLQLTQYF. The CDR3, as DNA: TGTGCCAGCAGCAGACGGGACCTCCAACTGACCCAGTACTTC.

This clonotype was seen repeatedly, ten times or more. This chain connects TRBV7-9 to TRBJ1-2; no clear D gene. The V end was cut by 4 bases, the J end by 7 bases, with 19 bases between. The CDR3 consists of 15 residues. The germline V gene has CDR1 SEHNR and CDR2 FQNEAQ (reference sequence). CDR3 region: CASSSRPLEVAGYTF. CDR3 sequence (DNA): TGTGCCAGCAGCTCGCGACCCCTAGAAGTGGCTGGCTACACCTTC.

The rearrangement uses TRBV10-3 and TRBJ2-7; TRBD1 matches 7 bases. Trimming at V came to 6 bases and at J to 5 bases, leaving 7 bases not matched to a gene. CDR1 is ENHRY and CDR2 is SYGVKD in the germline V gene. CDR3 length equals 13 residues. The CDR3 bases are TGTGCCATCAGCATGACAGGGCTGGACGAGCAGTACTTC. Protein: CAISMTGLDEQYF.

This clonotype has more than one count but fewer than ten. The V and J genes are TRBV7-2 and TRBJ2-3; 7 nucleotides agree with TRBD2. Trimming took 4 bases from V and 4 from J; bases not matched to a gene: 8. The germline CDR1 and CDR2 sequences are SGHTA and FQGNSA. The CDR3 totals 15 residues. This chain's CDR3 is CASSSPGGGADTQYF. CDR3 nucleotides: TGTGCCAGCAGCTCCCCGGGCGGGGGAGCAGATACGCAGTATTTT.

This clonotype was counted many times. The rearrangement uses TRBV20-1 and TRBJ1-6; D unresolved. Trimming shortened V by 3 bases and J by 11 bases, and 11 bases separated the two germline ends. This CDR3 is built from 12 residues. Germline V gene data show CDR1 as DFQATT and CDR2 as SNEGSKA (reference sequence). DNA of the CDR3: TGCAGTGCTAGGGTTAATTTCACACCCCTCCACTTT. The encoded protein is CSARVNFTPLHF.

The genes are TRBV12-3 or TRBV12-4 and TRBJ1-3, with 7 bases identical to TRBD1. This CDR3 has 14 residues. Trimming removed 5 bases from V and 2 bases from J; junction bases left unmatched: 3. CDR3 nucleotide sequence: TGTGCCAGCAGTACAGGGGTAGCTGGAAACACCATATATTTT. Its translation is CASSTGVAGNTIYF.

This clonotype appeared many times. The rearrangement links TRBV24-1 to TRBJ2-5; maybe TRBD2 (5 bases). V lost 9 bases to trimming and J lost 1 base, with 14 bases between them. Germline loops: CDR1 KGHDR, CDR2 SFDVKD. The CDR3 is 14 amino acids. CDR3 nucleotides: TGTGCCACCGGACCCCGTGGGAGCCAAGAGACCCAGTACTTC. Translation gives CATGPRGSQETQYF.

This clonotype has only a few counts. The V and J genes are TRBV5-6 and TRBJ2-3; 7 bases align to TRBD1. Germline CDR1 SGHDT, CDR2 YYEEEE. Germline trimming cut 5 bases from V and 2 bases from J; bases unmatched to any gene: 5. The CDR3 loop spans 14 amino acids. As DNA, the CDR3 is TGTGCCAGCAGAACAGGGGTGTTCACAGATACGCAGTATTTT. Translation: CASRTGVFTDTQYF. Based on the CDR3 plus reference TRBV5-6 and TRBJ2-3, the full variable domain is DAGVTQSPTHLIKTRGQQVTLRCSPKSGHDTVSWYQQALGQGPQFIFQYYEEEERQRGNFPDRFSGHQFPNYSSELNVNALLLGDSALYLCASRTGVFTDTQYFGPGTRLTVL.

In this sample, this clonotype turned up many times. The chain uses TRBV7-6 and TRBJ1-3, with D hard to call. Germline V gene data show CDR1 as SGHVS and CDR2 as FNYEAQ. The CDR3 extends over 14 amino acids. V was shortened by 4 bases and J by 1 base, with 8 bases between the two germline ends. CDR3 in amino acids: CASSSQASGNTIYF. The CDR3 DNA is TGTGCCAGCAGCTCTCAGGCGTCTGGAAACACCATATATTTT. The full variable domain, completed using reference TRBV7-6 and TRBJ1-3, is GAGVSQSPRYKVTKRGQDVALRCDPISGHVSLYWYRQALGQGPEFLTYFNYEAQQDKSGLPNDRFSAERPEGSISTLTIQRTEQRDSAMYRCASSSQASGNTIYFGEGSWLTVV.

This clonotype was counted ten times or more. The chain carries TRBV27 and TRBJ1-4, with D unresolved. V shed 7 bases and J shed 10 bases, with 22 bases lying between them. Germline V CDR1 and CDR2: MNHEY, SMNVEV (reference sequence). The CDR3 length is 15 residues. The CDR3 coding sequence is TGTGCCAGCAACGCCGGGAGCACCGGTCGGGGAAAACTGTTTTTT. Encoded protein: CASNAGSTGRGKLFF.